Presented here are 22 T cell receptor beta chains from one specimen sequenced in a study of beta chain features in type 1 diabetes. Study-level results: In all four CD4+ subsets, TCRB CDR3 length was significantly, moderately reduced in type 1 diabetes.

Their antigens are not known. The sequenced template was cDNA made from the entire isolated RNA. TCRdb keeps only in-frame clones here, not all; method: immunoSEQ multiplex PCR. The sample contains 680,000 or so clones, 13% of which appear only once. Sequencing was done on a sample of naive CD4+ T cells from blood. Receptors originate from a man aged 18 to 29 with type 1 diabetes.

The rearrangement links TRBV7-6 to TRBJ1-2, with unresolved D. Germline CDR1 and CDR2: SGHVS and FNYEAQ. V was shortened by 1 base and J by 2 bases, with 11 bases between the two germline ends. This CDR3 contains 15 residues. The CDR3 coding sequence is TGTGCCAGCAGCTTAGGTTCTCTCTCAAACTATGGCTACACCTTC. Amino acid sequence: CASSLGSLSNYGYTF. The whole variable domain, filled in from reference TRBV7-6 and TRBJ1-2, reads GAGVSQSPRYKVTKRGQDVALRCDPISGHVSLYWYRQALGQGPEFLTYFNYEAQQDKSGLPNDRFSAERPEGSISTLTIQRTEQRDSAMYRCASSLGSLSNYGYTFGSGTRLTVV.

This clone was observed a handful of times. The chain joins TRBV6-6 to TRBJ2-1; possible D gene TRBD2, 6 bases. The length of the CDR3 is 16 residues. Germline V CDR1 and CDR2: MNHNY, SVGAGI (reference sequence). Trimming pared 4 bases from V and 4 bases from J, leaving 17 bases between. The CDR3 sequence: CASSSARDLLYNEQFF. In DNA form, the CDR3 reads TGTGCCAGCAGTTCGGCCCGGGACTTGCTATACAATGAGCAGTTCTTC.

The CDR3 DNA reads TGTGCCAGCAGCTTACCCGAAAAAACTGGGGACTATGGCTACACCTTC. Protein sequence: CASSLPEKTGDYGYTF. This chain links TRBV7-9 with TRBJ1-2; the D is unclear. This CDR3 contains 16 residues. V was clipped by 2 bases and J by 3 bases, with 16 bases between them. Germline V gene sequence: CDR1 SEHNR, CDR2 FQNEAQ (reference sequence).

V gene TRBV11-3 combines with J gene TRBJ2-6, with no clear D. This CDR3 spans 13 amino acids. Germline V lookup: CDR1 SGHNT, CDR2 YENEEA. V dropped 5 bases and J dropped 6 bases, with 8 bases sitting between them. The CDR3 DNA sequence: TGTGCCAGCAGCGCCACAGTGGCCAACGTCCTGACTTTC. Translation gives CASSATVANVLTF.

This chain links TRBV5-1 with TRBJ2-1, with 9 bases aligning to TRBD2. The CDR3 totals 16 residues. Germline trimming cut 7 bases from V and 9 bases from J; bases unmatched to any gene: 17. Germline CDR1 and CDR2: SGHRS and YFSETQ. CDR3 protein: CASEPQGGGVSGEQFF. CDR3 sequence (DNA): TGCGCCAGCGAGCCCCAGGGCGGGGGGGTCTCTGGTGAGCAGTTCTTC.

The CDR3 region has the DNA TGTGCCAGCAGCGATAATTACAAAATAGTCGGGGCCAAAAACATTCAGTACTTC. It is translated as CASSDNYKIVGAKNIQYF. The chain carries TRBV9 and TRBJ2-4; D unclear. The germline V gene has CDR1 SGDLS and CDR2 YYNGEE. The CDR3 has 18 amino acids. Trimming left V 3 bases short and J 1 base short, with 20 bases between.

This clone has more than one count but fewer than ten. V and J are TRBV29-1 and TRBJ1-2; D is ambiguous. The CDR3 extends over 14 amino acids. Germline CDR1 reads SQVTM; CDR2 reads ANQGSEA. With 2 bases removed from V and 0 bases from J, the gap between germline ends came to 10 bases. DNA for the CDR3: TGCAGCGTTGAAACACAGTCCTCTAACTATGGCTACACCTTC. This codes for CSVETQSSNYGYTF.

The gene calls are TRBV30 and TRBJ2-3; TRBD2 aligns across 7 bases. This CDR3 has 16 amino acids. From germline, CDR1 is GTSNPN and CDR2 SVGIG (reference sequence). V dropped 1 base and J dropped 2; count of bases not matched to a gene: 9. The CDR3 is CAWSAWGGTATDTQYF. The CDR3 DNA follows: TGTGCCTGGAGTGCATGGGGAGGGACCGCCACAGATACGCAGTATTTT.

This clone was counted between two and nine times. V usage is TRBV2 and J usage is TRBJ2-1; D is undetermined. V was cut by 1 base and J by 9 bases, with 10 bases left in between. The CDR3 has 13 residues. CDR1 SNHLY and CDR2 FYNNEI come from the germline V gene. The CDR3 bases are TGTGCCAGCAGTGAAGGGGTGGTTGGTGAGCAGTTCTTC. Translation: CASSEGVVGEQFF.

The CDR3: CASSAGQGYEKLFF. The CDR3 DNA reads as TGTGCCAGCAGCGCGGGACAGGGATATGAAAAACTGTTTTTT. The chain couples TRBV7-9 to TRBJ1-4; TRBD1 matches 9 bases. The CDR3 is 14 amino acids. V was clipped by 5 bases and J by 6 bases; unmatched bases: 4. Germline-derived CDR1 and CDR2 are SEHNR and FQNEAQ (reference sequence).

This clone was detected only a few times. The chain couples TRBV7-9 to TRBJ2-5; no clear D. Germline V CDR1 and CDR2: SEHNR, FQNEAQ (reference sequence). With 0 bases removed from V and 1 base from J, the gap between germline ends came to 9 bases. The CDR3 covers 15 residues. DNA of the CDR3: TGTGCCAGCAGCTTAGCCCAGGTCTCCCAAGAGACCCAGTACTTC. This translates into CASSLAQVSQETQYF.

CDR3 sequence: CASSPQTQGRTEAFF. The CDR3 coding sequence is TGTGCCAGCAGCCCACAAACACAGGGGCGGACTGAAGCTTTCTTT. The gene calls are TRBV27 and TRBJ1-1; TRBD1 agrees at 7 bases. The germline V gene encodes CDR1 MNHEY and CDR2 SMNVEV (reference sequence). After removal of 6 bases from V and 5 bases from J, the junction contained 12 bases not matched to a gene. The CDR3 contains 15 residues.

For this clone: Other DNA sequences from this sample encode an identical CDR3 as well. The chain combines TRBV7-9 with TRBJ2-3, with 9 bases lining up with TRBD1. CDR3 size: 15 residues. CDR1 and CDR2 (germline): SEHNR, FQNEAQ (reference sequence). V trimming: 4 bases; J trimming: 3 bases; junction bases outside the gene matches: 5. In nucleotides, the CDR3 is TGTGCCAGCAGCTCCAGCGGACAGGGGACAGATACGCAGTATTTT. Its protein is CASSSSGQGTDTQYF.

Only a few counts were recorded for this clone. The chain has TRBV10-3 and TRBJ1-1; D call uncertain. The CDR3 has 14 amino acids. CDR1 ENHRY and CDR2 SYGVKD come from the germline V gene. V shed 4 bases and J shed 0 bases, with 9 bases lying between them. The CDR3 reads CAISGYSMNTEAFF. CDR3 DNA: TGTGCCATCAGTGGATACAGCATGAACACTGAAGCTTTCTTT.

CDR3 amino acids: CAISESTGVGSGYTF. The CDR3 bases are TGTGCCATCAGTGAGTCGACAGGGGTTGGTTCTGGCTACACCTTC. This chain uses TRBV10-3 with TRBJ1-2; 8 nucleotides agree with TRBD1. With V trimmed by 0 bases and J by 7 bases, 7 bases remained unmatched. The CDR3 totals 15 residues. Germline V gene data show CDR1 as ENHRY and CDR2 as SYGVKD.

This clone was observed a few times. The CDR3 nucleotides are TGTGCCAGCAGAAAACTAGCGGGGAGCACAGATACGCAGTATTTT. Translation gives CASRKLAGSTDTQYF. The V call is TRBV6-1, the J call TRBJ2-3, with 10 positions matching TRBD2. The ends lost 6 bases at V and 0 bases at J; junction bases unmatched: 3. CDR3 length: 15 residues. Germline values: CDR1 MNHNS, CDR2 SASEGT.

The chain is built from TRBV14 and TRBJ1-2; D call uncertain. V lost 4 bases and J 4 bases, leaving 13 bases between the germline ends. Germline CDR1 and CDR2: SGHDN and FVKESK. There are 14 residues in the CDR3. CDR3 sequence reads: CASSRPGTSYGYTF. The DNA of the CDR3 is TGTGCCAGCAGCCGACCTGGAACTAGCTATGGCTACACCTTC. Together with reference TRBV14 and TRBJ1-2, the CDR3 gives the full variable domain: EAGVTQFPSHSVIEKGQTVTLRCDPISGHDNLYWYRRVMGKEIKFLLHFVKESKQDESGMPNNRFLAERTGGTYSTLKVQPAELEDSGVYFCASSRPGTSYGYTFGSGTRLTVV.

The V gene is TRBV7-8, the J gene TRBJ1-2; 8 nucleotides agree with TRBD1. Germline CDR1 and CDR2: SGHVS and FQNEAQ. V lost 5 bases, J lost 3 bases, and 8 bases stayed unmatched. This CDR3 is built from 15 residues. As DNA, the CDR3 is TGTGCCAGCAGCCCCGGGGACAGGCGGGACTATGGCTACACCTTC. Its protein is CASSPGDRRDYGYTF. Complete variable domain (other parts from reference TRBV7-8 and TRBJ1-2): GAGVSQSPRYKVAKRGQDVALRCDPISGHVSLFWYQQALGQGPEFLTYFQNEAQLDKSGLPSDRFFAERPEGSVSTLKIQRTQQEDSAVYLCASSPGDRRDYGYTFGSGTRLTVV.

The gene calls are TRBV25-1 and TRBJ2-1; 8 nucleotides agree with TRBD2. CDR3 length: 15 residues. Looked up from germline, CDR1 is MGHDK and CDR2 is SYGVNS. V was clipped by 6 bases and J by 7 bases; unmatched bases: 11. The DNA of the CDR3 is TGTGCCAGCAGCCCCCCTGGCGGGGGGCGGAATGAGCAGTTCTTC. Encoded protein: CASSPPGGGRNEQFF.

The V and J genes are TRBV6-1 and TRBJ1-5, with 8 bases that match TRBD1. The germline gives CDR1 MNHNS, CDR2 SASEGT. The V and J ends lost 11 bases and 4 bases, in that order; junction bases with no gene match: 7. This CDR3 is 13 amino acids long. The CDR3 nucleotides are TGTGCCGGCCAGGGACAGGTAAATCAGCCCCAGCATTTT. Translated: CAGQGQVNQPQHF.

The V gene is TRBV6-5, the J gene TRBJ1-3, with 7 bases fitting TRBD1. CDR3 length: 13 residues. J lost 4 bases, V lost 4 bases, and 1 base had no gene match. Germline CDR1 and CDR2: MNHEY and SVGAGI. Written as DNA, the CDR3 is TGTGCCAGCAGTTTGACAGGGGGAAACACCATATATTTT. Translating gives CASSLTGGNTIYF.

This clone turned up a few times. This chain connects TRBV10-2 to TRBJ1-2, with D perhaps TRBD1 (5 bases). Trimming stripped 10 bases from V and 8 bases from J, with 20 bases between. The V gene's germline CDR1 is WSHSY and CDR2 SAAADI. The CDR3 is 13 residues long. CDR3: CAIRDSPGGGYTF. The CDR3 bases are TGCGCCATCCGGGACTCTCCCGGAGGAGGCTACACCTTC.